This T cell receptor (beta chain) derives from a study of low-dose radiotherapy and immunotherapy resistance in tumors. Study in general: Those assigned to Cohort 2 were treated with 1 Gy per fraction every two weeks (13 Gy in total over 26 weeks).

This clonotype occurred many times. TRAV- and TRBV-specific primers primed first-strand cDNA, covering alpha and beta chains. TCR amplification involved 20 PCR cycles with a constant-region primer and V-primer adapter. TCRdb re-analysed the reads in MiXCR, keeping a single row per CDR3 protein. The sample holds some 57,000 distinct CDR3 sequences; 23% are singletons and the top ten take around 6.5%. The CDR3 totals 13 residues. V was clipped by 5 bases and J by 5 bases, with 13 bases between them. CDR1 SQVTM and CDR2 ANQGSEA come from the germline V gene. Time point specified: after trial treatment. Stated treatment: LDRT plus nivolumab, ipilimumab, low-dose cyclophosphamide and aspirin (RACIN trial). Every donor was treated with nivolumab, ipilimumab, aspirin, low-dose cyclophosphamide and also low-dose radiotherapy.

The chain uses TRBV29-1 and TRBJ2-1, with D tentatively TRBD2 (5 bases). The sample consisted of PBMCs, taken after low-dose radiotherapy plus immunotherapy. This receptor was taken from a male donor with prostate cancer. The CDR3 coding sequence is TGCAGCGTTTCGGGAAAGCGAGACAATGAGCAGTTCTTC. Encoded protein: CSVSGKRDNEQFF.